The next 7 T cell receptor beta chains were all read from a single sample in a study of blood T cell repertoires in COVID-19. The protocol was immunoSEQ multiplex PCR, while the TCRdb copy is restricted to in-frame clones and leaves out a portion. The sample has fewer than 150,000 clones, around 82% seen once. Sequencing input: PBMCs or T cells enriched from blood (not recorded which). All receptors derive from a man aged 45 to 65 in a cohort exposed to, infected with or recovered from COVID-19 (not recorded which).

J is TRBJ2-2 and V is TRBV4-1; no clear D. From germline, CDR1 is MGHRA and CDR2 YSYEKL. Trimming pared 5 bases from V and 5 bases from J, leaving 9 bases between. This CDR3 comprises 13 residues. CDR3 sequence reads: CASSYSRTGELFF. In nucleotides, the CDR3 is TGCGCCAGCAGCTACTCTAGGACCGGGGAGCTGTTTTTT.

J is TRBJ1-3 and V is TRBV19, with D perhaps matching TRBD1 (5 bases). V lost 7 bases and J lost 0, with 19 bases in between. Germline V CDR1 and CDR2: LNHDA, SQIVND (reference sequence). The CDR3 has 17 residues. The CDR3 spells CASTSGRGAFSGNTIYF. The CDR3 bases are TGTGCCAGTACCTCAGGGAGGGGAGCCTTCTCTGGAAACACCATATATTTT.

The chain uses TRBV5-4 and TRBJ2-5; 8 nucleotides align to TRBD1. V was pared by 3 bases and J by 4 bases, with 17 bases of the junction left unmatched. CDR3 length: 18 amino acids. CDR1 SGHNT and CDR2 YYREEE come from the germline V gene (reference sequence). The CDR3 DNA is TGTGCCAGCAGCTGGACAGGGCGTGGGGGTGTGGTAGGAGAGACCCAGTACTTC. It is translated as CASSWTGRGGVVGETQYF. The variable domain in full, completed from reference TRBV5-4 and TRBJ2-5, reads ETGVTQSPTHLIKTRGQQVTLRCSSQSGHNTVSWYQQALGQGPQFIFQYYREEENGRGNFPPRFSGLQFPNYSSELNVNALELDDSALYLCASSWTGRGGVVGETQYFGPGTRLLVL.

The J gene is TRBJ2-7, the V gene TRBV7-2, with unresolved D. V lost 0 bases to trimming and J lost 0 bases, with 12 bases between them. The CDR3 contains 16 residues. Germline-derived CDR1 and CDR2 are SGHTA and FQGNSA. The DNA for the CDR3 is TGTGCCAGCAGCTTAGCATTCAGTAGGAGCTCCTACGAGCAGTACTTC. Protein product: CASSLAFSRSSYEQYF.

This sequence joins TRBV4-3 and TRBJ2-2, with a possible D match to TRBD2 (6 bases). From germline, CDR1 is LGHNA and CDR2 YSLEER. With 0 bases removed from V and 4 bases from J, the gap between germline ends came to 9 bases. This CDR3 has 15 residues. Here the CDR3 DNA reads TGCGCCAGCAGCCAAGAGCGGGGAATCACCGGGGAGCTGTTTTTT. Amino acid sequence: CASSQERGITGELFF.

Only a few counts were recorded for this clone. This sequence joins TRBV9 and TRBJ1-2; maybe TRBD1 (6 bases). CDR1 and CDR2 from the germline V gene are SGDLS and YYNGEE. V was cut by 4 bases and J by 3 bases, with 13 bases left in between. CDR3 length: 14 amino acids. CDR3 in DNA: TGTGCCAGCAGCACGGGGGGGGCGGACTATGGCTACACCTTC. It codes for CASSTGGADYGYTF.

The sample holds a few counts of this clone. This rearrangement joins TRBV14 to TRBJ2-7, with D tentatively TRBD2 (6 bases). V was trimmed by 1 base and J by 0 bases, leaving 10 bases between them. The CDR3 is made up of 15 amino acids. Germline assignment: CDR1 SGHDN and CDR2 FVKESK. CDR3 in amino acids: CASSQVIGGSYEQYF. CDR3 bases: TGTGCCAGCAGCCAAGTGATCGGGGGCTCCTACGAGCAGTACTTC. Combining the CDR3 with reference TRBV14 and TRBJ2-7 gives the whole variable domain EAGVTQFPSHSVIEKGQTVTLRCDPISGHDNLYWYRRVMGKEIKFLLHFVKESKQDESGMPNNRFLAERTGGTYSTLKVQPAELEDSGVYFCASSQVIGGSYEQYFGPGTRLTVT.